This TCR beta chain originates from a study of metastatic and nonmetastatic thyroid tumors. Methods used by the authors: Between-group CDR3 differences, defined by clinicopathological status, yielded a distant-metastasis classifier for papillary thyroid cancer. Through MiXCR, TCRdb re-clonotyped the PCR reads. The V and J calls and clone size come from TCRdb's table, not from the authors' own analysis. The table has under 20,000 clones, about 23% seen once. The germline CDR1 and CDR2 sequences are MNHNS and SASEGT. Trimming removed 8 bases from V and 5 bases from J, with 15 bases in between. This CDR3 is built from 13 residues. Thyroid surgery was preceded by no treatment in any patient.

The source is a male donor with papillary thyroid cancer or a benign thyroid nodule (not recorded which). Some clones in this sample may be carry-over from other donors' samples. The specimen was blood. The chain carries TRBV6-1 and TRBJ2-5, with D possibly being TRBD2 (5 bases). The CDR3 bases are TGTGCCAGCGCGGACGCAAGAGGGGAGACCCAGTACTTC. Its protein is CASADARGETQYF.